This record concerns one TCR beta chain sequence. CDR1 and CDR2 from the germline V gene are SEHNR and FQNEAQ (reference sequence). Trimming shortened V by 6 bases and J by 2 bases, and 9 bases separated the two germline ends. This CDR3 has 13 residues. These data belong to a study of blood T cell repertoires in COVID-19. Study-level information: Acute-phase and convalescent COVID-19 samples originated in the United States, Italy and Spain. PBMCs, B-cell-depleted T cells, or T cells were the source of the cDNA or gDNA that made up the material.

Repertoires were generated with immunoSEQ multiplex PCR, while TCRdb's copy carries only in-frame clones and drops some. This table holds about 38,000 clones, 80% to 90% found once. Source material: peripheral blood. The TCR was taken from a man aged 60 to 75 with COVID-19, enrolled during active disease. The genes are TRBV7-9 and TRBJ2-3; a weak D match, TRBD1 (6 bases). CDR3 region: CASRGHHTDTQYF. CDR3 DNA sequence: TGTGCCAGCAGGGGACACCACACAGATACGCAGTATTTT.